These 10 T cell receptor beta chains were sequenced from one sample in a study of T cell repertoires in cytomegalovirus infection. TCRdb fed the reads into MiXCR, producing one record per CDR3 protein. The table shows 570,000 or so distinct CDR3 sequences, with 35% to 50% occurring only once. No antigen has been assigned to these receptors. The sequences come from cultured PBMCs, collected from culture after CMV antigen stimulation. Receptors were obtained from a human donor in good health (CMV status not recorded). Some clones in this sample may be carry-over from other donors' samples.

This chain uses TRBV4-3 with TRBJ1-1; no reliable D call. The V end was cut by 4 bases, the J end by 1 base, with 16 bases between. The length of the CDR3 is 16 residues. The germline CDR1 and CDR2 sequences are LGHNA and YSLEER. CDR3 nucleotides: TGCGCCAGCAGCCGTGACGCGGCGAGAGGGAACACTGAAGCTTTCTTT. Its translation: CASSRDAARGNTEAFF.

V is TRBV4-2 and J is TRBJ2-1, with TRBD2 matching over 12 bases. CDR3 length equals 16 residues. The germline gives CDR1 LGHNA, CDR2 YNFKEQ. The V and J ends lost 2 bases and 7 bases, in that order; junction bases with no gene match: 6. CDR3 sequence reads: CASSQRTSGIGNEQFF. The CDR3 coding sequence is TGTGCCAGCAGCCAACGGACTAGCGGGATAGGAAATGAGCAGTTCTTC.

The chain recombines TRBV5-1 with TRBJ1-4; D is undetermined. V was shortened by 0 bases and J by 8 bases, with 14 bases between the two germline ends. Per germline, CDR1 SGHRS and CDR2 YFSETQ. This CDR3 region has 15 residues. The CDR3 sequence: CASSLDRAGREKLFF. The DNA of the CDR3 is TGCGCCAGCAGCTTGGATCGAGCAGGACGAGAAAAACTGTTTTTT.

The rearrangement joins TRBV7-6 to TRBJ1-2; D remains ambiguous. V gave up 10 bases and J gave up 5 bases, with 20 bases separating them. Germline V gene sequence: CDR1 SGHVS, CDR2 FNYEAQ. This CDR3 has 14 residues. The CDR3 DNA reads as TGTGCCACCCTATCGCAGGTCGAACCTTATGGCTACACCTTC. The encoded protein is CATLSQVEPYGYTF.

The chain joins TRBV7-8 to TRBJ2-5; no definite D call. The V end was cut by 4 bases, the J end by 2 bases, with 20 bases between. The CDR3 has 17 amino acids. Germline CDR1 reads SGHVS; CDR2 reads FQNEAQ. The CDR3: CASSSSGFSGGQETQYF. The CDR3 region has the DNA TGTGCCAGCAGCTCTTCGGGTTTCTCCGGCGGACAAGAGACCCAGTACTTC.

This chain uses TRBV7-9 with TRBJ2-1, with TRBD2 matching 13 bases. The germline CDR1 and CDR2 sequences are SEHNR and FQNEAQ (reference sequence). V lost 6 bases, J lost 8 bases, and 4 bases stayed unmatched. CDR3 length: 14 amino acids. Here the CDR3 reads CASSRGLAGDEQFF. The CDR3 nucleotides are TGTGCCAGCAGTAGAGGACTAGCGGGGGATGAGCAGTTCTTC.

This chain links TRBV7-4 with TRBJ2-7; D not resolved. CDR1 SGHVT and CDR2 SQSDAQ come from the germline V gene. The CDR3 runs to 14 residues. Trimming cost V 5 bases and J 2 bases, with 13 bases left between them. This CDR3 is CASSPPVFAYEQYF. The CDR3 DNA reads TGTGCCAGCAGCCCCCCCGTCTTTGCCTACGAGCAGTACTTC.

The table lists this clonotype with a few counts. The CDR3 protein is CASSGQPNTEAFF. CDR3 in DNA: TGTGCCAGCAGCGGACAGCCGAACACTGAAGCTTTCTTT. V usage is TRBV2 and J usage is TRBJ1-1, with D possibly being TRBD1 (6 bases). Germline V gives CDR1 SNHLY, CDR2 FYNNEI. This CDR3 spans 13 amino acids. V was trimmed by 6 bases and J by 1 base, leaving 9 bases between them.

This clonotype was seen a few times. The chain carries TRBV7-6 and TRBJ1-2; a weak D match, TRBD1 (5 bases). This CDR3 is 15 amino acids long. The germline V gene encodes CDR1 SGHVS and CDR2 FNYEAQ. Trimming shortened V by 5 bases and J by 0 bases, and 13 bases separated the two germline ends. The CDR3 spells CASSPLGGANYGYTF. The DNA for the CDR3 is TGTGCCAGCAGCCCCCTCGGGGGGGCTAACTATGGCTACACCTTC.

This clonotype was seen many times. The gene calls are TRBV7-2 and TRBJ2-2; D gene uncertain. Trimming cost V 5 bases and J 3 bases, with 10 bases left between them. The CDR3 totals 14 residues. Germline CDR1 is SGHTA and CDR2 is FQGNSA. The CDR3 spells CASSPMIHTGELFF. CDR3 DNA sequence: TGTGCCAGCAGCCCGATGATACACACCGGGGAGCTGTTTTTT.